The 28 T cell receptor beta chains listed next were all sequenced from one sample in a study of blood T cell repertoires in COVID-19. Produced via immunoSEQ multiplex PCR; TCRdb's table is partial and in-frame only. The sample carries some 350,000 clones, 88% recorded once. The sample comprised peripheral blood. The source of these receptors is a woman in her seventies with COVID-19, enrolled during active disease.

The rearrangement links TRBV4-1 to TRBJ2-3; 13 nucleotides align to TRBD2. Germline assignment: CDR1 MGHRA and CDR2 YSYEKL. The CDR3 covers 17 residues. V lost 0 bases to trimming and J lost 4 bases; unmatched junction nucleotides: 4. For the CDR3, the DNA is TGCGCCAGCAGCCAAGAACTAGCGGGGGGGCAGCCAGATACGCAGTATTTT. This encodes CASSQELAGGQPDTQYF.

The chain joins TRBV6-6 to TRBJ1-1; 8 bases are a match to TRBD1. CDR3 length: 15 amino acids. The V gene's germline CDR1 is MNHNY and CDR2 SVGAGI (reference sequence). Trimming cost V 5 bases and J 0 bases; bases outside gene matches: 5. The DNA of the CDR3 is TGTGCCAGCAGTCTCTGGACAGGGATGAACACTGAAGCTTTCTTT. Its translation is CASSLWTGMNTEAFF.

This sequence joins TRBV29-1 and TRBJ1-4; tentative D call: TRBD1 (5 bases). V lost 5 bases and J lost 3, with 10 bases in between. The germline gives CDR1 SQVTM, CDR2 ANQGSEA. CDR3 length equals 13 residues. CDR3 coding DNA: TGCAGCGTTCAGCAGGGCTCTAATGAAAAACTGTTTTTT. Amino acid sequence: CSVQQGSNEKLFF.

The DNA of the CDR3 is TGTGCCAGCAGGGGGACAGGGGGTGAGGAAGCTTTCTTT. Protein sequence: CASRGTGGEEAFF. This chain joins TRBV9 and TRBJ1-1; 11 bases are shared with TRBD1. Germline-derived CDR1 and CDR2 are SGDLS and YYNGEE. This CDR3 region has 13 residues. Trimming removed 5 bases from V and 8 bases from J; junction bases left unmatched: 5.

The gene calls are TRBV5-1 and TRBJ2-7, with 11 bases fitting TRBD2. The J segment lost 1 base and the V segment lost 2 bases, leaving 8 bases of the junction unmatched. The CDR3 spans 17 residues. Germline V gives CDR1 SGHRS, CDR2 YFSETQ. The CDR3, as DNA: TGCGCCAGCAGCTTTGACTCCCTAGCGGGGGGTTCCTACGAGCAGTACTTC. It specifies CASSFDSLAGGSYEQYF.

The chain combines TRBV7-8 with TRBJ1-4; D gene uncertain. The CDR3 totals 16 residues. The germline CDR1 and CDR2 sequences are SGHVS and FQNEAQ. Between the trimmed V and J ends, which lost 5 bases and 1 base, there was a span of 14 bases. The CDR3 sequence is CASSPPRIGTNEKLFF. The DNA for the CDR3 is TGTGCCAGCAGCCCGCCCAGGATAGGAACTAATGAAAAACTGTTTTTT.

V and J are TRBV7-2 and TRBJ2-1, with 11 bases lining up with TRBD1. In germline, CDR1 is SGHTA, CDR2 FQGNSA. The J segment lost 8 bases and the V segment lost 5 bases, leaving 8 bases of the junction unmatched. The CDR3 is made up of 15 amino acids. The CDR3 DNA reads TGTGCCAGCAGCCCAAGGACAGGGGGCATCGATGAGCAGTTCTTC. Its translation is CASSPRTGGIDEQFF.

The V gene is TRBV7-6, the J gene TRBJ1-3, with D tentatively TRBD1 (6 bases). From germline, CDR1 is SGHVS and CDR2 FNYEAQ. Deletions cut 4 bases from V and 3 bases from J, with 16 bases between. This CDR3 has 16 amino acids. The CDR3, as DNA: TGTGCCAGCAGCTCGGGATTGGGGGCAGTTGGAAACACCATATATTTT. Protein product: CASSSGLGAVGNTIYF.

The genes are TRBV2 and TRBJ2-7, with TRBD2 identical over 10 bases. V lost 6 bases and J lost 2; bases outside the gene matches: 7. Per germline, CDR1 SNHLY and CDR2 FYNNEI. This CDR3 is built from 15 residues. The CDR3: CASRPPSGSAYEQYF. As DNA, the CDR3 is TGTGCCAGCAGGCCGCCTAGCGGGAGCGCCTACGAGCAGTACTTC.

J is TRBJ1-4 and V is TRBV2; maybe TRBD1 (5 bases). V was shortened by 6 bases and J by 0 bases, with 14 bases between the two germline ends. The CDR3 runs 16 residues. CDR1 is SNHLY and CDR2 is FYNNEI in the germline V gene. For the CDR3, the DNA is TGTGCCAGCAGCCAAGACAGATATTCAACTAATGAAAAACTGTTTTTT. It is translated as CASSQDRYSTNEKLFF.

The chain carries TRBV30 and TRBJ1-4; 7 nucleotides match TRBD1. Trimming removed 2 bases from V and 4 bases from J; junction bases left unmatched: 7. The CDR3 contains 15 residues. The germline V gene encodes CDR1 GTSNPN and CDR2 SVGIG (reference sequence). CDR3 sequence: CAWSRFTGDNEKLFF. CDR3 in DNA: TGTGCCTGGAGTCGCTTCACAGGGGATAATGAAAAACTGTTTTTT. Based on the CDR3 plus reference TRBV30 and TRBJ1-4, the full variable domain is SQTIHQWPATLVQPVGSPLSLECTVEGTSNPNLYWYRQAAGRGLQLLFYSVGIGQISSEVPQNLSASRPQDRQFILSSKKLLLSDSGFYLCAWSRFTGDNEKLFFGSGTQLSVL.

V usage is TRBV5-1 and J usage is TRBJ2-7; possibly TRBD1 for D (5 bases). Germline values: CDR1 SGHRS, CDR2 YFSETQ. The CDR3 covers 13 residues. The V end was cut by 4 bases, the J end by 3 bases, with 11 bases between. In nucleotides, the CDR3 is TGCGCCAGCAGCCCGGAAGGACACTACGAGCAGTACTTC. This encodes CASSPEGHYEQYF.

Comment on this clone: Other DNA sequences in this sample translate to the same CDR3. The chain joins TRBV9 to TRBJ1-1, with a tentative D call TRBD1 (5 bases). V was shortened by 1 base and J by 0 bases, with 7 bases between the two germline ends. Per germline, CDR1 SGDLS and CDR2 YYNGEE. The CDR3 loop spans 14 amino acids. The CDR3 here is CASSVTGMNTEAFF. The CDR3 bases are TGTGCCAGCAGCGTAACAGGAATGAACACTGAAGCTTTCTTT.

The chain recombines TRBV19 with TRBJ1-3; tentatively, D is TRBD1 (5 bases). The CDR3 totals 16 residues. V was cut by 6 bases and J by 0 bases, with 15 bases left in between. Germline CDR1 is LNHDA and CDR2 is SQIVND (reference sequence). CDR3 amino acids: CASRRQSFGSGNTIYF. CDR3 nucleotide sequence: TGTGCCAGTAGAAGACAGTCCTTCGGCTCTGGAAACACCATATATTTT.

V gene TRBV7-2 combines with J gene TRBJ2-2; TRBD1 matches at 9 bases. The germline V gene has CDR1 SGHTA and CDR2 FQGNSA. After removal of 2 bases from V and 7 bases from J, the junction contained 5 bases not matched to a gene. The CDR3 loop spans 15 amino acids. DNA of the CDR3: TGTGCCAGCAGCTTAAAGGACAGGGGAATCGGGGAGCTGTTTTTT. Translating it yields CASSLKDRGIGELFF.

As DNA, the CDR3 is TGCGCCAGCAGCCAAGAGGACAGTGAAGCCTACGAGCAGTACTTC. Protein sequence: CASSQEDSEAYEQYF. V gene TRBV4-3 combines with J gene TRBJ2-7, with D possibly matching TRBD1 (6 bases). Germline CDR1 LGHNA, CDR2 YSLEER. Trimming removed 0 bases at V and 2 bases at J, with 11 bases between. CDR3 length equals 15 residues.

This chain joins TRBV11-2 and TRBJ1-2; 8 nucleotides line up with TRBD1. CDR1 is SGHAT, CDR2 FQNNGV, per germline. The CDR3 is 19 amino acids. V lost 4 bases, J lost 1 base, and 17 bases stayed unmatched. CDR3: CASSSIGTGRKTLNYGYTF. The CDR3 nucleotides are TGTGCCAGCAGCTCCATTGGGACAGGCCGAAAGACCCTTAACTATGGCTACACCTTC.

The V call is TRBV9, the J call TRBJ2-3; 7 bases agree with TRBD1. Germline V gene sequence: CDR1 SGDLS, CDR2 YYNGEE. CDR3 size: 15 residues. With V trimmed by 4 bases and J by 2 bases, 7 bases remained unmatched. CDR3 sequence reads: CASSLGTVYTDTQYF. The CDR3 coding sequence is TGTGCCAGCAGCCTGGGGACAGTCTACACAGATACGCAGTATTTT. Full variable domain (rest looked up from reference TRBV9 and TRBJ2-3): DSGVTQTPKHLITATGQRVTLRCSPRSGDLSVYWYQQSLDQGLQFLIQYYNGEERAKGNILERFSAQQFPDLHSELNLSSLELGDSALYFCASSLGTVYTDTQYFGPGTRLTVL.

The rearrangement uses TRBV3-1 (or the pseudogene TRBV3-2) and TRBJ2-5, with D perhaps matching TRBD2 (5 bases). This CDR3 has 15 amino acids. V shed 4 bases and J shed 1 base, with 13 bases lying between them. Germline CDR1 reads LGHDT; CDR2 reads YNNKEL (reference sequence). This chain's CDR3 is CASSLVGGSQETQYF. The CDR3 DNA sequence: TGTGCCAGCAGCCTTGTCGGAGGTAGCCAAGAGACCCAGTACTTC.

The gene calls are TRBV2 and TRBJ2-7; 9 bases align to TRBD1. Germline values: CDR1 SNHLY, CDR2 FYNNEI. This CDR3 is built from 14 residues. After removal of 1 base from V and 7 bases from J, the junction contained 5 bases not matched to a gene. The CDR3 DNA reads TGTGCCAGCAGTGAAGACAGGGGGCGTCGGGAGCAGTACTTC. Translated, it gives CASSEDRGRREQYF.

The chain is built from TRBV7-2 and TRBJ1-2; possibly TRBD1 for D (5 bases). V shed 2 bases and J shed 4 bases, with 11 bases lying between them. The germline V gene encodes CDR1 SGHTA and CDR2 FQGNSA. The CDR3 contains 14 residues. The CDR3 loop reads CASSLSGSTYGYTF. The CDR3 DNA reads TGTGCCAGCAGCTTATCAGGGTCAACCTATGGCTACACCTTC.

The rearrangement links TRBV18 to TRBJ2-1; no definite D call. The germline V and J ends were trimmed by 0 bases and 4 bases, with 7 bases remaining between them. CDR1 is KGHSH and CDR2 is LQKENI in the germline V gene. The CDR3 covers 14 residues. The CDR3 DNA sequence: TGTGCCAGCTCACCACCGGCGGATTACAATGAGCAGTTCTTC. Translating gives CASSPPADYNEQFF.

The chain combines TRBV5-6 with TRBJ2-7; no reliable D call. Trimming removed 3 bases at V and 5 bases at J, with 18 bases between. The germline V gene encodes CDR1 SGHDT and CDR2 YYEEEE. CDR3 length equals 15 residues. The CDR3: CASSSTTAFRDEQYF. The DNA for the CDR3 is TGTGCCAGCAGCTCCACAACAGCATTTCGAGACGAGCAGTACTTC.

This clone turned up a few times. The CDR3 loop reads CASSDRQGSGELFF. In nucleotides, the CDR3 is TGTGCCAGCAGTGACAGGCAGGGCTCCGGGGAGCTGTTTTTT. The rearrangement joins TRBV13 to TRBJ2-2; D may be TRBD1 (6 bases). The CDR3 has 14 residues. Germline values: CDR1 PRHDT, CDR2 FYEKMQ (reference sequence). The ends were cut back, 6 bases at V and 6 bases at J, with 14 bases in the middle.

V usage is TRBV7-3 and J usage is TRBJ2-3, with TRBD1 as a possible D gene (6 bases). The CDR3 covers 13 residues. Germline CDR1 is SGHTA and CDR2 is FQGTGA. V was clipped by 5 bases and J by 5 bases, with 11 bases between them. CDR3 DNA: TGTGCCAGCAGCCCTGGGGGCTTAGATACGCAGTATTTT. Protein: CASSPGGLDTQYF.

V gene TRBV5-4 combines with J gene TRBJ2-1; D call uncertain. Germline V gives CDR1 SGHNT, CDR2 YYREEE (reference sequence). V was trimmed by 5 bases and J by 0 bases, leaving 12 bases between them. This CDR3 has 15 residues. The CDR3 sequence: CASRLDSSSYNEQFF. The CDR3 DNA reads TGTGCCAGCAGATTAGACTCGAGCTCCTACAATGAGCAGTTCTTC.

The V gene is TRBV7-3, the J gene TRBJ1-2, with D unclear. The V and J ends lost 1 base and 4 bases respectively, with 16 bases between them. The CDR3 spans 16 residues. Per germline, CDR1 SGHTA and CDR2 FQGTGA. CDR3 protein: CASSLRPGEWSYGYTF. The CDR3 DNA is TGTGCCAGCAGCTTAAGGCCCGGGGAGTGGAGCTATGGCTACACCTTC. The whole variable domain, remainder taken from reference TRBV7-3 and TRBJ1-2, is GAGVSQTPSNKVTEKGKYVELRCDPISGHTALYWYRQSLGQGPEFLIYFQGTGAADDSGLPNDRFFAVRPEGSVSTLKIQRTERGDSAVYLCASSLRPGEWSYGYTFGSGTRLTVV.

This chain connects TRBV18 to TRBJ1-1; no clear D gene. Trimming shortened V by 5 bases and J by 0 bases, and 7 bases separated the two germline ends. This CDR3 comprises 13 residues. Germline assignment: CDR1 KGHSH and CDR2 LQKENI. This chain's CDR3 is CASSGEMNTEAFF. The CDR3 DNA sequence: TGTGCCAGCTCAGGGGAGATGAACACTGAAGCTTTCTTT.